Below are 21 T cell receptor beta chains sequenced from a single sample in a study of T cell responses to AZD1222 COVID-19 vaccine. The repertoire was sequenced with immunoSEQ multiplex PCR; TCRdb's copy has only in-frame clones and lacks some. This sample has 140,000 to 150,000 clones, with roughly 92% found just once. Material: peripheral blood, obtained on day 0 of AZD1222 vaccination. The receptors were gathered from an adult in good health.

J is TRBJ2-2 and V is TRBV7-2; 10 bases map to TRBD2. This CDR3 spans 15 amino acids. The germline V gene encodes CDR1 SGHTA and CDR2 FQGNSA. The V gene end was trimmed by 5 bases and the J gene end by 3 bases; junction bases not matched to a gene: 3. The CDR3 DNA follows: TGTGCCAGCAGCCGGACTAGCGGATACACCGGGGAGCTGTTTTTT. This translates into CASSRTSGYTGELFF. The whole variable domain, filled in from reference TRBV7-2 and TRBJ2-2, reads GAGVSQSPSNKVTEKGKDVELRCDPISGHTALYWYRQSLGQGLEFLIYFQGNSAPDKSGLPSDRFSAERTGGSVSTLTIQRTQQEDSAVYLCASSRTSGYTGELFFGEGSRLTVL.

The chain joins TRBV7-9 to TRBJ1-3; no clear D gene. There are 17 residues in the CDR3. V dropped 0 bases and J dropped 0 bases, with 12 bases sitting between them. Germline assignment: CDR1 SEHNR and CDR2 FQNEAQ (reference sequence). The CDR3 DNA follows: TGTGCCAGCAGCTTAGCTTGGCGGACGCCCTCTGGAAACACCATATATTTT. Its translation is CASSLAWRTPSGNTIYF. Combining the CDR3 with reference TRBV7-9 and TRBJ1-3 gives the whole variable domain DTGVSQNPRHKITKRGQNVTFRCDPISEHNRLYWYRQTLGQGPEFLTYFQNEAQLEKSRLLSDRFSAERPKGSFSTLEIQRTEQGDSAMYLCASSLAWRTPSGNTIYFGEGSWLTVV.

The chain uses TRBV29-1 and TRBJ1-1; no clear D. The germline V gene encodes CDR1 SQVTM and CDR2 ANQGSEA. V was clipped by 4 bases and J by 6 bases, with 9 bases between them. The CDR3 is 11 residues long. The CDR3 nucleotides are TGCAGCGTTGGTGAGGAAGCTGAAGCTTTCTTT. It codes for CSVGEEAEAFF.

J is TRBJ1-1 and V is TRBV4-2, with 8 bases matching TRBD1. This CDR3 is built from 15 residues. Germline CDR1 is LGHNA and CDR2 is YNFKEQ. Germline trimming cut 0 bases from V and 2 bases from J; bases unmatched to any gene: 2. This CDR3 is CASSQEDRVNTEAFF. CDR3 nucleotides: TGTGCCAGCAGCCAAGAGGACAGGGTCAACACTGAAGCTTTCTTT.

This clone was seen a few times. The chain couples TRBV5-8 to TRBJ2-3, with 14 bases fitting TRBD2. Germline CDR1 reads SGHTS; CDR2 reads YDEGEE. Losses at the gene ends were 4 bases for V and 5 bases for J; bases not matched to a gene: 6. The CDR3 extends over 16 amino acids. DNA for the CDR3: TGTGCCAGCAGCGGGGGACTAGCGGGAGTAGAAGATACGCAGTATTTT. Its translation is CASSGGLAGVEDTQYF.

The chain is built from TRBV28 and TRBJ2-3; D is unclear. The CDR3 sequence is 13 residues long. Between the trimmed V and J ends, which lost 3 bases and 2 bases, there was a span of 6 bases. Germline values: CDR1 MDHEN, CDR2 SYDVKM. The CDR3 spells CASSFPSTDTQYF. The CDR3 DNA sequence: TGTGCCAGCAGTTTCCCCTCCACAGATACGCAGTATTTT.

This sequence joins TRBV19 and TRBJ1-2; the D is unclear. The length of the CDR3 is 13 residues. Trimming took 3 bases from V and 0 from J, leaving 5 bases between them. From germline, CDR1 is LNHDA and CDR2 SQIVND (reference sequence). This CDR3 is CASSIQTNYGYTF. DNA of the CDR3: TGTGCCAGTAGTATCCAGACTAACTATGGCTACACCTTC. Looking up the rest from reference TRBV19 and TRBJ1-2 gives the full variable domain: DGGITQSPKYLFRKEGQNVTLSCEQNLNHDAMYWYRQDPGQGLRLIYYSQIVNDFQKGDIAEGYSVSREKKESFPLTVTSAQKNPTAFYLCASSIQTNYGYTFGSGTRLTVV.

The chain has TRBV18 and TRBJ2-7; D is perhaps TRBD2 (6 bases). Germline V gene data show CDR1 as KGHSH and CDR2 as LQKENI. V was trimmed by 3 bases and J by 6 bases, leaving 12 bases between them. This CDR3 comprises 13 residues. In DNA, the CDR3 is TGTGCCAGCTCACCGGGAGGAGGAATCGAGCAGTACTTC. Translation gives CASSPGGGIEQYF. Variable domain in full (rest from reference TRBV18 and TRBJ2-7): NAGVMQNPRHLVRRRGQEARLRCSPMKGHSHVYWYRQLPEEGLKFMVYLQKENIIDESGMPKERFSAEFPKEGPSILRIQQVVRGDSAAYFCASSPGGGIEQYFGPGTRLTVT.

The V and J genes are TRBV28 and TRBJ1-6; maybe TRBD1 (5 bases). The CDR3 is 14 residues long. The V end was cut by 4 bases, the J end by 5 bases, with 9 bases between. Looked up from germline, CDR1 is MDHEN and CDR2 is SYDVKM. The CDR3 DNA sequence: TGTGCCAGCAGTTGGGGGTCTGATAATTCACCCCTCCACTTT. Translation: CASSWGSDNSPLHF.

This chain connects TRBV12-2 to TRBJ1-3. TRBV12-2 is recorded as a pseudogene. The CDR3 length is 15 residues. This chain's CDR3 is CASRLGGDVCNTIYF. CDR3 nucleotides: TGTGCAAGTCGCTTAGGAGGGGATGTCTGTAACACCATATATTTT.

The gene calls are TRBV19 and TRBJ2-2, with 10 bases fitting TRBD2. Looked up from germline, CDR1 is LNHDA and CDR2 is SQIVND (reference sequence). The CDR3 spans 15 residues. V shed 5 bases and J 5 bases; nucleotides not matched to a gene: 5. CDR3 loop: CASSPPTSGTGELFF. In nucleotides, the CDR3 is TGTGCCAGTAGTCCTCCGACTAGCGGGACCGGGGAGCTGTTTTTT.

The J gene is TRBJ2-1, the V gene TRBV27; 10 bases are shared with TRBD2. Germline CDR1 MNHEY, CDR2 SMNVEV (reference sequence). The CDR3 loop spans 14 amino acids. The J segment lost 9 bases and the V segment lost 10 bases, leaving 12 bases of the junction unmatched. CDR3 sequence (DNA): TGTGCCACCATCGACCTAGCGGGAGCGGGTGAGCAGTTCTTC. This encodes CATIDLAGAGEQFF.

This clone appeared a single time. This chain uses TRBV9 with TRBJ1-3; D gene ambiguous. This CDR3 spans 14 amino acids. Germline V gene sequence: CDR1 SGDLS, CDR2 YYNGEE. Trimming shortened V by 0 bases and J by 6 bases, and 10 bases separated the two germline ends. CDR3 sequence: CASSVGGLTNTIYF. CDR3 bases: TGTGCCAGCAGCGTAGGTGGACTAACAAACACCATATATTTT.

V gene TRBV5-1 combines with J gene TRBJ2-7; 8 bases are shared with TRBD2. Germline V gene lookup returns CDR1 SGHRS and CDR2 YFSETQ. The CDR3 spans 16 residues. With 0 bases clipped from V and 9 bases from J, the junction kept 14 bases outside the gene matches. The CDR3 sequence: CASSLDGTRATVGQYF. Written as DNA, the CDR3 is TGCGCCAGCAGCTTGGACGGGACTAGGGCCACTGTGGGGCAGTACTTC. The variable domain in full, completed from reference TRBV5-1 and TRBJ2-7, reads KAGVTQTPRYLIKTRGQQVTLSCSPISGHRSVSWYQQTPGQGLQFLFEYFSETQRNKGNFPGRFSGRQFSNSRSEMNVSTLELGDSALYLCASSLDGTRATVGQYFGPGTRLTVT.

The CDR3 region is CASSVTWSPSYNEQFF. CDR3 bases: TGTGCCAGCAGCGTAACTTGGTCCCCCTCCTACAATGAGCAGTTCTTC. The genes are TRBV9 and TRBJ2-1; D is unresolved. Germline values: CDR1 SGDLS, CDR2 YYNGEE. The CDR3 loop spans 16 amino acids. Trimming left V 1 base short and J 0 bases short, with 11 bases between.

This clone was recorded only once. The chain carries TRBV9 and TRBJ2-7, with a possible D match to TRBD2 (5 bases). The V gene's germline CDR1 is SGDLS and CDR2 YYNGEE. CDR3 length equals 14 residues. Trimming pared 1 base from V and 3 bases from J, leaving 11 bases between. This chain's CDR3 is CASSVTVRGYEQYF. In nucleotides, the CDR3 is TGTGCCAGCAGCGTAACGGTCCGGGGCTACGAGCAGTACTTC.

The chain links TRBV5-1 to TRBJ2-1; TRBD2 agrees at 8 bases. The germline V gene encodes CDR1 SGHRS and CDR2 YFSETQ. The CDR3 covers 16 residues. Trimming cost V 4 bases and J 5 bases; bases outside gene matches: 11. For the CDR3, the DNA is TGCGCCAGCAGCCTATTAGCGGGACCTCCCAACAATGAGCAGTTCTTC. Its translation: CASSLLAGPPNNEQFF. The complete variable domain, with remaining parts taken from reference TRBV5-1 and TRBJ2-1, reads KAGVTQTPRYLIKTRGQQVTLSCSPISGHRSVSWYQQTPGQGLQFLFEYFSETQRNKGNFPGRFSGRQFSNSRSEMNVSTLELGDSALYLCASSLLAGPPNNEQFFGPGTRLTVL.

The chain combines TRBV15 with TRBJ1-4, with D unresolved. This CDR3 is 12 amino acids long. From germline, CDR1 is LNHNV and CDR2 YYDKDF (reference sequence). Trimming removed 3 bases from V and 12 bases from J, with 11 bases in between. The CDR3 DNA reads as TGTGCCACCAGCAGGGGTCCTGAGGAACTGTTTTTT. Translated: CATSRGPEELFF.

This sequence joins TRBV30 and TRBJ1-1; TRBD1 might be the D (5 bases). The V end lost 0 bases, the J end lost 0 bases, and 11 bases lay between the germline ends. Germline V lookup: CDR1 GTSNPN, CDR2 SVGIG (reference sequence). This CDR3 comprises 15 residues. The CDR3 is CAWSVLGELNTEAFF. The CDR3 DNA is TGTGCCTGGAGTGTACTGGGGGAACTGAACACTGAAGCTTTCTTT.

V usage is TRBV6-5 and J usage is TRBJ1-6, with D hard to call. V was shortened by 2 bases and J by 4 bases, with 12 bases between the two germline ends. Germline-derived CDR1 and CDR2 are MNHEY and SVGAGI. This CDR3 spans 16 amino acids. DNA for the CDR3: TGTGCCAGCAGTTACGGGTCGGCGGTGTATAATTCACCCCTCCACTTT. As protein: CASSYGSAVYNSPLHF.

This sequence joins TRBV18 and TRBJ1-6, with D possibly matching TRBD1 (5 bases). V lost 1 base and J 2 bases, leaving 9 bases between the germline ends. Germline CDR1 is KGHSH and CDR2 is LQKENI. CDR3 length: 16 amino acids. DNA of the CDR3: TGTGCCAGCTCACCACTTCCGGGACCCTATAATTCACCCCTCCACTTT. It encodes CASSPLPGPYNSPLHF.